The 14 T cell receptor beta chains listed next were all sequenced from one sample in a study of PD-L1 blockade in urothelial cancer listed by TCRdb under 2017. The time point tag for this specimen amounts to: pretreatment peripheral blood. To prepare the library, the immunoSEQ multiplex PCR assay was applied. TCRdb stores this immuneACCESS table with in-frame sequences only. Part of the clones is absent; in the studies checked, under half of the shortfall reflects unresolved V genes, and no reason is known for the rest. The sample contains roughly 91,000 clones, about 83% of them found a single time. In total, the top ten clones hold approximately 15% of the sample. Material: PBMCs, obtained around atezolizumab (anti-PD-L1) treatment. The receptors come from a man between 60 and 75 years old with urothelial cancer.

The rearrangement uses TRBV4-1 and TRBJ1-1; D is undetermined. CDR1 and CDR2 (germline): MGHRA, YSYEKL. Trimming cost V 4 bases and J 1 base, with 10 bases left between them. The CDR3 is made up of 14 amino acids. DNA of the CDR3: TGCGCCAGCAGCCCCAACAGTGCGAACACTGAAGCTTTCTTT. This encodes CASSPNSANTEAFF.

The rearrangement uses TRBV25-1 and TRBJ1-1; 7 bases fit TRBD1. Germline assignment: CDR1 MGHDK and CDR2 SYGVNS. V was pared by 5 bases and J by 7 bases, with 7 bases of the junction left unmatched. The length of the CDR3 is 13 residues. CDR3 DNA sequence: TGTGCCAGCAGTAAACAGGGGACTGGTGAAGCTTTCTTT. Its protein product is CASSKQGTGEAFF.

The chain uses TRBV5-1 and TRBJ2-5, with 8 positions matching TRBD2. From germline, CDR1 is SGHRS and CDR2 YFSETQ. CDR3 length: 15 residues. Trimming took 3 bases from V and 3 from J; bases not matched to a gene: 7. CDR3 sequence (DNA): TGCGCCAGCAGCTGGCCGGGACTAGGGGAAGAGACCCAGTACTTC. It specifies CASSWPGLGEETQYF.

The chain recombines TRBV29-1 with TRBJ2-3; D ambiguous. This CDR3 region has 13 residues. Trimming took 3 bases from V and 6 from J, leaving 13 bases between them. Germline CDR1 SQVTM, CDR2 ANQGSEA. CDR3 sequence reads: CSVESTPRDTQYF. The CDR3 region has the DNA TGCAGCGTTGAGAGCACTCCTAGGGATACGCAGTATTTT.

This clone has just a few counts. Here the CDR3 DNA reads TGTGCCAGCAGCCCCCCTGGGTGGGACTCCGGCTACGAGCAGTACTTC. Its translation: CASSPPGWDSGYEQYF. The rearrangement links TRBV5-8 to TRBJ2-7; D is perhaps TRBD2 (6 bases). The CDR3 has 16 residues. Germline CDR1 is SGHTS and CDR2 is YDEGEE. Trimming shortened V by 4 bases and J by 3 bases, and 20 bases separated the two germline ends.

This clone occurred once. In nucleotides, the CDR3 is TGTGCCAGCAGTATTACGGGCGGGGGGGCCTGGGAGACCCAGTACTTC. Its translation: CASSITGGGAWETQYF. The gene calls are TRBV9 and TRBJ2-5; 9 positions agree with TRBD2. The CDR3 length is 16 residues. Germline-derived CDR1 and CDR2 are SGDLS and YYNGEE. V gave up 5 bases and J gave up 5 bases; unmatched junction bases: 13. Filled out from reference TRBV9 and TRBJ2-5, the complete variable domain reads DSGVTQTPKHLITATGQRVTLRCSPRSGDLSVYWYQQSLDQGLQFLIQYYNGEERAKGNILERFSAQQFPDLHSELNLSSLELGDSALYFCASSITGGGAWETQYFGPGTRLLVL.

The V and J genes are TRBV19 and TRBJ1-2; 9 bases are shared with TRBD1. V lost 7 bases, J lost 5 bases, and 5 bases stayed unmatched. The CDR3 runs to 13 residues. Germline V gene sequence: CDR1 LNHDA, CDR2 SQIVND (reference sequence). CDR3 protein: CASTKTGGYGYTF. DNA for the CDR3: TGTGCCAGTACTAAGACAGGGGGTTATGGCTACACCTTC.

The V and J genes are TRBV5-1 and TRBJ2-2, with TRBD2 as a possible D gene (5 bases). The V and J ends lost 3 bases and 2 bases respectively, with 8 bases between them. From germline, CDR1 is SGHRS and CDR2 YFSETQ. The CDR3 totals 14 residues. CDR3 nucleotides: TGCGCCAGCAGCTCGCTAGCTAACACCGGGGAGCTGTTTTTT. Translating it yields CASSSLANTGELFF. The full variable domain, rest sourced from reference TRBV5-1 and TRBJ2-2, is KAGVTQTPRYLIKTRGQQVTLSCSPISGHRSVSWYQQTPGQGLQFLFEYFSETQRNKGNFPGRFSGRQFSNSRSEMNVSTLELGDSALYLCASSSLANTGELFFGEGSRLTVL.

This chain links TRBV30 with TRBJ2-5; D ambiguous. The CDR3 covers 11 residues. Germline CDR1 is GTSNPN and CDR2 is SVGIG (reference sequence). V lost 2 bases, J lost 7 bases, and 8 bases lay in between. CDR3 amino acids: CAWSPGGTQYF. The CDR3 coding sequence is TGTGCCTGGAGTCCCGGCGGGACCCAGTACTTC.

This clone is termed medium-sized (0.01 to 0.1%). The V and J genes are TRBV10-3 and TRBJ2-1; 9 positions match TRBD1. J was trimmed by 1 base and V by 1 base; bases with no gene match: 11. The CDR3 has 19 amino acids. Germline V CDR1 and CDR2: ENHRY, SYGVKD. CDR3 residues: CAISEFWVGQGFSYNEQFF. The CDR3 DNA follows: TGTGCCATCAGTGAGTTCTGGGTGGGACAGGGTTTTTCCTACAATGAGCAGTTCTTC.

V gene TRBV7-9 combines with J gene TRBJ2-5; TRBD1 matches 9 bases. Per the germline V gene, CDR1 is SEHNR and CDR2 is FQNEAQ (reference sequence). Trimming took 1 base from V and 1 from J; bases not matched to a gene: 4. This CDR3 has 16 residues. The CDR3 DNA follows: TGTGCCAGCAGCTTAGTCCTGGGACAGGGCCAAGAGACCCAGTACTTC. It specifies CASSLVLGQGQETQYF.

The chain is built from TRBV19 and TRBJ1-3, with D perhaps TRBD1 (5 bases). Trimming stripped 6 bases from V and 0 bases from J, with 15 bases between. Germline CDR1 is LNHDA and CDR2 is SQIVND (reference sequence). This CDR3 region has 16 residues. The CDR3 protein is CASSPGLGLSGNTIYF. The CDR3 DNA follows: TGTGCCAGTAGCCCGGGACTAGGACTCTCTGGAAACACCATATATTTT.

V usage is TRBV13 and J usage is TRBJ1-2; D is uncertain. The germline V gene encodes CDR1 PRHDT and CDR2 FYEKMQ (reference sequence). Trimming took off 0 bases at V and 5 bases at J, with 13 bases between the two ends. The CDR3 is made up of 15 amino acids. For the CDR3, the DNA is TGTGCCAGCAGCTTAGGGGCCCACGCCTTTTATGGCTACACCTTC. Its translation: CASSLGAHAFYGYTF.

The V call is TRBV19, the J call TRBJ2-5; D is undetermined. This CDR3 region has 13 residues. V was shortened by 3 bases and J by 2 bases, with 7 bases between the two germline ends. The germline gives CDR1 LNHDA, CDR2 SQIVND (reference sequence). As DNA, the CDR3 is TGTGCCAGTAGTATCTTCGTTCAAGAGACCCAGTACTTC. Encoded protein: CASSIFVQETQYF.